This T cell receptor beta chain was obtained from a study of blood T cell repertoires in COVID-19. Assay: immunoSEQ multiplex PCR; the TCRdb copy retains only in-frame clones and omits some. The sample lists fewer than 300,000 clones; about four fifths were seen once. Germline CDR1 LNHDA, CDR2 SQIVND (reference sequence). V lost 5 bases, J lost 5 bases, and 14 bases stayed unmatched. The CDR3 totals 17 residues. The sample taken for sequencing was peripheral blood. This sequence joins TRBV19 and TRBJ2-5; TRBD2 matches 10 bases. The clonotype was recovered from a woman between 50 and 59 years old who had recovered from COVID-19. The CDR3 region has the DNA TGTGCCAGTAGTCCAGCCGATCTAGCGGGAGTCACGGAGACCCAGTACTTC. This codes for CASSPADLAGVTETQYF.